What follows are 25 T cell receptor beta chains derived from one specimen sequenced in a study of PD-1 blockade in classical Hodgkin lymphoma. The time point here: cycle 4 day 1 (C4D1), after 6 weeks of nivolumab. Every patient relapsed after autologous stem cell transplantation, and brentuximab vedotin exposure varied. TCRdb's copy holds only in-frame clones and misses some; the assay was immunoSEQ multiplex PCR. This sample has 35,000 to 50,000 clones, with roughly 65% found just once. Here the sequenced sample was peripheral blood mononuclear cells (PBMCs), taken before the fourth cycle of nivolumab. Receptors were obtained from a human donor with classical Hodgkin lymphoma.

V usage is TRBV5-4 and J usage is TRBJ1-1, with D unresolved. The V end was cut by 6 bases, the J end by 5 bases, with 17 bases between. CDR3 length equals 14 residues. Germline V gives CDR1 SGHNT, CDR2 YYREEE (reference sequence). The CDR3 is CASNTSPGRTEAFF. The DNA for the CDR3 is TGTGCCAGCAACACATCTCCCGGGCGGACTGAAGCTTTCTTT.

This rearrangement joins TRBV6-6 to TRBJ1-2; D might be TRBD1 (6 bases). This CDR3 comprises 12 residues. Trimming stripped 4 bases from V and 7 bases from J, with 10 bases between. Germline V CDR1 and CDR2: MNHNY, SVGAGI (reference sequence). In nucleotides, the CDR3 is TGTGCCAGCAGTTCACAGGGACCTGGCTACACCTTC. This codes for CASSSQGPGYTF.

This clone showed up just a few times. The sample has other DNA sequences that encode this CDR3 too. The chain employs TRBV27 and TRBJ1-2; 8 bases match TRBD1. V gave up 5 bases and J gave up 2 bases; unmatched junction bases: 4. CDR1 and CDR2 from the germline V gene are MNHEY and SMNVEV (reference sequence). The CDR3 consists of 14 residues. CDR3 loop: CASSTGQGNYGYTF. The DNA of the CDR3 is TGTGCCAGCAGTACCGGACAGGGCAACTATGGCTACACCTTC.

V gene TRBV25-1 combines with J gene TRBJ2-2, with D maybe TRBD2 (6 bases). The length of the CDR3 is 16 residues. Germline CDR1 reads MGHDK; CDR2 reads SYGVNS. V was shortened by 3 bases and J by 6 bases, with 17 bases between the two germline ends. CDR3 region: CASSDLGGSPPGELFF. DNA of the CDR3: TGTGCCAGCAGTGATCTGGGGGGTTCCCCCCCCGGGGAGCTGTTTTTT.

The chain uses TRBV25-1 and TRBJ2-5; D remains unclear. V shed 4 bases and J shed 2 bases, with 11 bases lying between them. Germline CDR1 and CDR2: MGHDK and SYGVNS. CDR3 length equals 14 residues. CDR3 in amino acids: CASSASAQQETQYF. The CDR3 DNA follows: TGTGCCAGCAGTGCCAGCGCGCAACAAGAGACCCAGTACTTC.

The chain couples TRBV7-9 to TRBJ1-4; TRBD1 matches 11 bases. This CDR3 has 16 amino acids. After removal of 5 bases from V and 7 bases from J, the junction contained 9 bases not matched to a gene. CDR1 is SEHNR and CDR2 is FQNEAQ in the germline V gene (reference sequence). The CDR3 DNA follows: TGTGCCAGCAGCCCCACCGGGACAGGGGGTTTTGAAAAACTGTTTTTT. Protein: CASSPTGTGGFEKLFF.

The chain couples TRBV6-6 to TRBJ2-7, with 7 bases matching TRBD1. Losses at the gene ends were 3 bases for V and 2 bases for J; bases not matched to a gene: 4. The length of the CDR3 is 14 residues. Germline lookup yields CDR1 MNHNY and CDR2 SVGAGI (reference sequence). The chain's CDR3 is CASSYRDRAYEQYF. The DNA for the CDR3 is TGTGCCAGCAGTTATAGGGACAGAGCCTACGAGCAGTACTTC.

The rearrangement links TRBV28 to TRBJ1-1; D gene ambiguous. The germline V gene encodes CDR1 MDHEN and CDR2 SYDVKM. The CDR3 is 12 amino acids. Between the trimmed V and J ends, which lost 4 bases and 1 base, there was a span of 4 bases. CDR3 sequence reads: CASSSGNTEAFF. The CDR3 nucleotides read TGTGCCAGCAGTTCAGGGAACACTGAAGCTTTCTTT. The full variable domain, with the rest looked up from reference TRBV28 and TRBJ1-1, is DVKVTQSSRYLVKRTGEKVFLECVQDMDHENMFWYRQDPGLGLRLIYFSYDVKMKEKGDIPEGYSVSREKKERFSLILESASTNQTSMYLCASSSGNTEAFFGQGTRLTVV.

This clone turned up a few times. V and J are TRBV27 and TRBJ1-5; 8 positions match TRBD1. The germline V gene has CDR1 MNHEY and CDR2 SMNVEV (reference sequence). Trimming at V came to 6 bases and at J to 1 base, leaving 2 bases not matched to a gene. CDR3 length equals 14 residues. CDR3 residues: CASRRTGSNQPQHF. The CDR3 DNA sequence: TGTGCCAGCAGAAGGACAGGGAGCAATCAGCCCCAGCATTTT.

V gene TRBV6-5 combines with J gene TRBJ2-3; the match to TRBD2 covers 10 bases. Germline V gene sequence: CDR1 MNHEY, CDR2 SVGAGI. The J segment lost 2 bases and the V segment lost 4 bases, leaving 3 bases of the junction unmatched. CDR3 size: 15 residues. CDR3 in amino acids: CASSSSGSHTDTQYF. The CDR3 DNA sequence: TGTGCCAGCAGTTCTAGCGGGAGTCACACAGATACGCAGTATTTT.

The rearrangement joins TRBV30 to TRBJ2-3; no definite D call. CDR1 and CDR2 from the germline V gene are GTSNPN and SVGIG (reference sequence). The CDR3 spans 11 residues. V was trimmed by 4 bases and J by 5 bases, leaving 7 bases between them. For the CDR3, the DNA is TGTGCCTGGAAAAATGTAGATACGCAGTATTTT. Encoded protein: CAWKNVDTQYF.

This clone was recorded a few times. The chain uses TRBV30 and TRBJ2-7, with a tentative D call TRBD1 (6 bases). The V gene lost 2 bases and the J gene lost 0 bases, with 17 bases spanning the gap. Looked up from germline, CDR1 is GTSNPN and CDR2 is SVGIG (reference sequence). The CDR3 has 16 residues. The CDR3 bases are TGTGCCTGGAGTCATCCAGGGGCCCGAAGCTCCTACGAGCAGTACTTC. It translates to CAWSHPGARSSYEQYF.

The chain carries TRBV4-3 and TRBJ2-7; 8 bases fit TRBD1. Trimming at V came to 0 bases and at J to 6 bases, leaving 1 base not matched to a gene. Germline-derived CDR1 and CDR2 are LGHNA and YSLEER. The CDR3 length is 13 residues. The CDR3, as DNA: TGCGCCAGCAGCCAAGATCAGGGGGCCGAGCAGTACTTC. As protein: CASSQDQGAEQYF.

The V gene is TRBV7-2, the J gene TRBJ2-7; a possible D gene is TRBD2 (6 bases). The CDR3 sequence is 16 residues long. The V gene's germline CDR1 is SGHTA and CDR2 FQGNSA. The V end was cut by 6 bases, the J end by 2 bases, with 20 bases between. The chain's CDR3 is CASRRRVGGETYEQYF. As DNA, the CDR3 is TGTGCCAGCAGACGTAGGGTTGGCGGGGAAACCTACGAGCAGTACTTC.

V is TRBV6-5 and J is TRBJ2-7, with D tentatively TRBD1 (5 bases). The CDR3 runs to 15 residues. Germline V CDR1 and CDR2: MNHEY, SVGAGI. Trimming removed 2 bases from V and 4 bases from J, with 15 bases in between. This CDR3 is CASSYAKGFSYEQYF. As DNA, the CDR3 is TGTGCCAGCAGTTACGCCAAGGGGTTCTCGTACGAGCAGTACTTC.

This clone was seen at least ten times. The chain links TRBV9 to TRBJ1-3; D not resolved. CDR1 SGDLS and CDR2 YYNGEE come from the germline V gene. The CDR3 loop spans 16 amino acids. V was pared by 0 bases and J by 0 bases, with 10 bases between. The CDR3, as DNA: TGTGCCAGCAGCGTAGGAGAGGTTAACTCTGGAAACACCATATATTTT. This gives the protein CASSVGEVNSGNTIYF.

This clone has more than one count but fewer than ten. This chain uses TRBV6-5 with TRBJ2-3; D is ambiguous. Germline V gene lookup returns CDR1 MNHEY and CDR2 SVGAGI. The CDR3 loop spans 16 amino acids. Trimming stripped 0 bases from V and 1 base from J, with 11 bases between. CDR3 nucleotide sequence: TGTGCCAGCAGTTACTCAGGTGCTGAGCGCACAGATACGCAGTATTTT. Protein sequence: CASSYSGAERTDTQYF.

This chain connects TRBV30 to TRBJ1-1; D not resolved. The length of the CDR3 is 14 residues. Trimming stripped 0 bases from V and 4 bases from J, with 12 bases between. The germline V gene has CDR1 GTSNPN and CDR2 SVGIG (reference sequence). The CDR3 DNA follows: TGTGCCTGGAGTGTATCCGTGTGGGGCACTGAAGCTTTCTTT. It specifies CAWSVSVWGTEAFF.

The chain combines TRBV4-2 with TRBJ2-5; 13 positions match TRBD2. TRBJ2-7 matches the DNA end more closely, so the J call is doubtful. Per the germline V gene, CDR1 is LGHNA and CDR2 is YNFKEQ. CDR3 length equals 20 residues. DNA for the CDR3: TGTGCCAGCAGCCAACAAGCCGGGACTAGCGGGACATTGTACTCCTACGAGCAGTACTTC. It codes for CASSQQAGTSGTLYSYEQYF.

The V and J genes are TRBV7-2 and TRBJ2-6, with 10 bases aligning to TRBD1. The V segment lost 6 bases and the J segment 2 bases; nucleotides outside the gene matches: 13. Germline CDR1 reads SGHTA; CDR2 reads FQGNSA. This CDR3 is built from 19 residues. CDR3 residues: CASSFLGQTGGAGANVLTF. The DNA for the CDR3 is TGTGCCAGCAGTTTTTTAGGGCAGACAGGGGGCGCTGGGGCCAACGTCCTGACTTTC. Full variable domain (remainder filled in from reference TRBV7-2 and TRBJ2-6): GAGVSQSPSNKVTEKGKDVELRCDPISGHTALYWYRQSLGQGLEFLIYFQGNSAPDKSGLPSDRFSAERTGGSVSTLTIQRTQQEDSAVYLCASSFLGQTGGAGANVLTFGAGSRLTVL.

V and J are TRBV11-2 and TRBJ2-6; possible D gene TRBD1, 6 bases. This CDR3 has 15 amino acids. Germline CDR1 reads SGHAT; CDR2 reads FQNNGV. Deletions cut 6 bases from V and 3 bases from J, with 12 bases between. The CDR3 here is CASSQTGYGANVLTF. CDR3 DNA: TGTGCCAGCAGTCAGACAGGTTATGGGGCCAACGTCCTGACTTTC.

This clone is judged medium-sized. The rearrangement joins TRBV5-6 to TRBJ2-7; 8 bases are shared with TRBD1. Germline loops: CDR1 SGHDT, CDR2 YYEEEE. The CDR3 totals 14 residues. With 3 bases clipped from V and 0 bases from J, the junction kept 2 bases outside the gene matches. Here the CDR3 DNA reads TGTGCCAGCAGCTGGGACAGGTCCTCCTACGAGCAGTACTTC. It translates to CASSWDRSSYEQYF.

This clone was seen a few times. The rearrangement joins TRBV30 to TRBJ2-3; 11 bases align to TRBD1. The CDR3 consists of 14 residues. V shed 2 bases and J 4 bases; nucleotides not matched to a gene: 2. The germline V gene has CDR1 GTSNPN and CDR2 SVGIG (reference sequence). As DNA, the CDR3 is TGTGCCTGGAGTTCGGGACAGGGGGCAGATACGCAGTATTTT. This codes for CAWSSGQGADTQYF.

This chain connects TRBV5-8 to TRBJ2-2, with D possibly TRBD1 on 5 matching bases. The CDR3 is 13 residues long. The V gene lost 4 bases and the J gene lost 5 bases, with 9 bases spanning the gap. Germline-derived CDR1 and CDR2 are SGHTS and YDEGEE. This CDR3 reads CASSQQGTGELFF. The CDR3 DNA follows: TGTGCCAGCAGCCAGCAGGGAACCGGGGAGCTGTTTTTT.

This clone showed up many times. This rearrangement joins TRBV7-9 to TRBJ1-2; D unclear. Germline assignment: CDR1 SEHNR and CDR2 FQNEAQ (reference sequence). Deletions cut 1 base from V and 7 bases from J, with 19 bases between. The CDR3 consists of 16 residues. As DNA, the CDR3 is TGTGCCAGCAGCTTAGAGCAGGTAATCGTAGGAGTTGGCTACACCTTC. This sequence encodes CASSLEQVIVGVGYTF.